This is a list of T cell receptor beta chains from one sample in a study of cytomegalovirus exposure and HLA in healthy donors. Data came from immunoSEQ multiplex PCR; TCRdb stores just in-frame clones and leaves some out. The sample shows about 220,000 clones, 75% to 95% of them seen only once. Sequencing was done on a sample of PBMCs. The receptors originated from a woman aged 18 to 35 in good health and CMV-seronegative. CDR3s include the opening cysteine and the closing phenylalanine or tryptophan. The D gene is left open where the match is weak. The size of a clone is reported for some rows only, either as once, few or many, or as a class for expanded clones.

>TRBV15|NA|NA|TRBJ1-4
CATSSPPQGEKLFF
TGTGCCACCAGCAGTCCCCCCCAGGGTGAAAAACTGTTTTTT
>TRBV9|NA|NA|TRBJ1-1
CASSVAPPVNTEAFF
TGTGCCAGCAGCGTAGCCCCCCCGGTGAACACTGAAGCTTTCTTT
>TRBV5-1|NA|NA|TRBJ1-2
CASSGTGGTEGYTF
TGCGCCAGCAGCGGTACCGGGGGGACGGAGGGCTACACCTTC
>TRBV7-9|NA|NA|TRBJ1-3
CASSLSLSSGNTIYF
TGTGCCAGCAGCTTATCCCTGAGCTCTGGAAACACCATATATTTT
>TRBV11-2|NA|TRBD1|TRBJ1-2
CASSRIKGGQAGSYGYTF
TGTGCCAGCAGCCGAATCAAAGGGGGACAGGCCGGAAGTTATGGCTACACCTTC
>TRBV30|NA|NA|TRBJ1-2
CAHQRGTTGDGYTF
TGCGCCCATCAACGTGGCACTACCGGGGATGGCTACACCTTC
>TRBV15|NA|TRBD1|TRBJ1-4
CATSRGTVVNEKLFF
TGTGCCACCAGCAGGGGGACAGTTGTTAATGAAAAACTGTTTTTT
>TRBV7-9|NA|TRBD2|TRBJ2-3
CASSLVPSGIKLGTDTQYF
TGTGCCAGCAGCTTAGTGCCTAGCGGGATAAAGTTGGGCACAGATACGCAGTATTTT
>TRBV7-9|NA|NA|TRBJ2-1
CASSLVQGYEQFF
TGTGCCAGCAGCTTAGTCCAGGGATATGAGCAGTTCTTC
>TRBV15|NA|NA|TRBJ1-5
CATSRGARDGQPQHF
TGTGCCACCAGCAGGGGGGCCAGGGATGGACAGCCCCAGCATTTT
>TRBV6-5|NA|TRBD2|TRBJ2-1
CASKGLAGAGQFF
TGTGCCAGCAAAGGACTAGCGGGAGCGGGGCAGTTCTTC
>TRBV5-1|once|TRBD2|TRBJ2-3
CASSLYPSGSTDTQYF
TGCGCCAGCAGCTTGTACCCTAGCGGTAGCACAGATACGCAGTATTTT
>TRBV9|NA|NA|TRBJ2-2
CASSVRGGGAGELFF
TGTGCCAGCAGCGTCAGGGGTGGTGGGGCCGGGGAGCTGTTTTTT
>TRBV13|NA|TRBD1|TRBJ1-1
CASSLGGTGSLNTEAFF
TGTGCCAGCAGCTTAGGTGGGACAGGGTCTCTGAACACTGAAGCTTTCTTT
>TRBV10-3|once|NA|TRBJ2-2
CASLRASNTGELFF
TGTGCTTCCCTTCGAGCGTCGAACACCGGGGAGCTGTTTTTT
>TRBV5-1|NA|TRBD1|TRBJ2-7
CASSLVGTGLYEQYF
TGCGCCAGCAGCTTGGTGGGGACAGGCCTCTACGAGCAGTACTTC
>TRBV2|few|TRBD1|TRBJ1-5
CASSGDQGGGQPQHF
TGTGCCAGCAGTGGGGACCAAGGGGGCGGTCAGCCCCAGCATTTT
>TRBV6-5|NA|NA|TRBJ2-1
CASSYSGSNEQFF
TGTGCCAGCAGTTACTCGGGGAGCAATGAGCAGTTCTTC
>TRBV4-2|NA|NA|TRBJ1-2
CASSRDPGDGYTF
TGTGCCAGCAGCCGCGACCCGGGGGATGGCTACACCTTC
>TRBV27|NA|TRBD2|TRBJ2-7
CASSQTSGRTYEQYF
TGTGCCAGCAGTCAAACTAGCGGGAGGACCTACGAGCAGTACTTC
>TRBV11-1|NA|TRBD1|TRBJ2-1
CASSARQGATPYNEQFF
TGTGCCAGCAGCGCTCGACAGGGGGCGACGCCCTACAATGAGCAGTTCTTC
>TRBV6-1|NA|NA|TRBJ2-3
CASSVGRGTDTQYF
TGTGCCAGCAGTGTGGGCCGTGGCACAGATACGCAGTATTTT
>TRBV27|NA|TRBD1|TRBJ1-5
CASSYSGGGQPQHF
TGTGCCAGCAGTTATTCAGGGGGTGGACAGCCCCAGCATTTT
>TRBV7-7|NA|NA|TRBJ2-1
CASSLEVFGGSYNEQFF
TGTGCTAGCAGCTTAGAGGTGTTTGGCGGTAGCTACAATGAGCAGTTCTTC
>TRBV5-4|NA|NA|TRBJ2-4
CASSLAGGNNIQYF
TGTGCCAGCAGCTTGGCCGGAGGGAACAACATTCAGTACTTC
>TRBV9|NA|TRBD2|TRBJ2-3
CASSVYPGTRGQARIDTQYF
TGTGCCAGCAGCGTGTACCCCGGGACTAGAGGGCAAGCGAGGATTGATACGCAGTATTTT
>TRBV7-6|NA|NA|TRBJ1-4
CASSPDRSNEKLFF
TGTGCCAGCAGTCCAGACAGGAGCAATGAAAAACTGTTTTTT
>TRBV7-8|NA|NA|TRBJ1-2
CASSLMGSPNYGYTF
TGTGCCAGCAGCTTAATGGGCTCACCCAACTATGGCTACACCTTC
>TRBV27|NA|NA|TRBJ1-1
CASSPLSNTEAFF
TGTGCCAGCAGTCCCCTCTCGAACACTGAAGCTTTCTTT
>TRBV7-7|NA|TRBD2|TRBJ2-1
CASSSGGSTYNEQFF
TGTGCCAGCAGCTCGGGCGGGAGCACCTACAATGAGCAGTTCTTC
>TRBV5-4|NA|NA|TRBJ1-6
CASSFRSGRSGNSPLHF
TGTGCCAGCAGCTTTCGGTCCGGCCGATCGGGGAATTCACCCCTCCACTTT
>TRBV5-6|NA|TRBD2|TRBJ2-7
CASSPLGLAGEPGEQYF
TGTGCCAGCAGCCCCCTTGGACTAGCGGGAGAACCGGGCGAGCAGTACTTC
>TRBV11-1|NA|NA|TRBJ1-1
CASSLAEGEAFF
TGTGCCAGCAGCTTAGCGGAGGGTGAAGCTTTCTTT
>TRBV30|few|NA|TRBJ1-1
CAWSVGQTNTEAFF
TGTGCCTGGAGTGTGGGGCAGACAAACACTGAAGCTTTCTTT
>TRBV19|NA|NA|TRBJ1-1
CASSIWTAMNTEAFF
TGTGCCAGTAGTATATGGACAGCCATGAACACTGAAGCTTTCTTT
>TRBV15|NA|TRBD1|TRBJ1-4
CATSGIGTGWEKLFF
TGTGCCACCAGCGGTATAGGGACAGGGTGGGAAAAACTGTTTTTT
>TRBV7-6|NA|TRBD2|TRBJ2-5
CASSRSGGFGETQYF
TGTGCCAGCAGCCGAAGCGGGGGGTTCGGGGAGACCCAGTACTTC
>TRBV5-4|NA|NA|TRBJ2-7
CASSLFATYEQYF
TGTGCCAGCAGCCTTTTTGCGACCTACGAGCAGTACTTC
>TRBV7-8|NA|NA|TRBJ1-5
CASSLRRFIFHNQPQHF
TGTGCCAGCAGCTTAAGGAGGTTTATCTTTCACAATCAGCCCCAGCATTTT
>TRBV29-1|NA|NA|TRBJ2-7
CSGGEGSGYEQYF
TGCAGCGGGGGGGAAGGGAGCGGCTACGAGCAGTACTTC
>TRBV5-1|NA|NA|TRBJ2-5
CASSLGGYQETQYF
TGCGCCAGCAGCTTGGGAGGGTACCAAGAGACCCAGTACTTC
>TRBV6-5|NA|NA|TRBJ1-4
CASSYIRGGAEKLFF
TGTGCCAGCAGTTACATAAGGGGGGGGGCTGAAAAACTGTTTTTT